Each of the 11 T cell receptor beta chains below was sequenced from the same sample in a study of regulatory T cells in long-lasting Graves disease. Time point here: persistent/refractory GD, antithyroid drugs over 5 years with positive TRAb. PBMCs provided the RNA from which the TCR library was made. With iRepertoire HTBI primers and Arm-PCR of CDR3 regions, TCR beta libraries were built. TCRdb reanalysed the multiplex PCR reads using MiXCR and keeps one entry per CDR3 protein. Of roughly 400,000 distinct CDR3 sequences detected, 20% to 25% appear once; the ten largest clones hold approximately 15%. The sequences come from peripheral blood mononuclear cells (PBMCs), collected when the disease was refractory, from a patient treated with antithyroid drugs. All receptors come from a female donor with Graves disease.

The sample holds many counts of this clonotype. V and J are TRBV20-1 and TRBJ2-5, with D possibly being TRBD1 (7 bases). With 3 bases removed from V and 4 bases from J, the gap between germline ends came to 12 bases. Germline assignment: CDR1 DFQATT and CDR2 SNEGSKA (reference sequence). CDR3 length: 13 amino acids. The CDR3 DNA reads TGCAGTGCTAGGGTCAGGGGGGTAGAGACCCAGTACTTC. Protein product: CSARVRGVETQYF.

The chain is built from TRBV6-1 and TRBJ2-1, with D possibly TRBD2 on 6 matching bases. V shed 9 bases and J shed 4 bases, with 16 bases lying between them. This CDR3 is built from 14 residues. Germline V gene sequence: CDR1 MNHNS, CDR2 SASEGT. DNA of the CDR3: TGTGCCAGTGGCCCGGGACTCACATACAATGAGCAGTTCTTC. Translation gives CASGPGLTYNEQFF.

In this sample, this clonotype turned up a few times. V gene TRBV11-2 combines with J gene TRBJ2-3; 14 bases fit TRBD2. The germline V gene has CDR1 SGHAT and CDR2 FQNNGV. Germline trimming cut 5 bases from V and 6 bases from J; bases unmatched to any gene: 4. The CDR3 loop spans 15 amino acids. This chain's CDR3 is CASSRLAGGQDTQYF. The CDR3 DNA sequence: TGTGCCAGCAGCCGACTAGCGGGGGGGCAGGATACGCAGTATTTT. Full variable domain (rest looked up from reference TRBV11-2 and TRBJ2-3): EAGVAQSPRYKIIEKRQSVAFWCNPISGHATLYWYQQILGQGPKLLIQFQNNGVVDDSQLPKDRFSAERLKGVDSTLKIQPAKLEDSAVYLCASSRLAGGQDTQYFGPGTRLTVL.

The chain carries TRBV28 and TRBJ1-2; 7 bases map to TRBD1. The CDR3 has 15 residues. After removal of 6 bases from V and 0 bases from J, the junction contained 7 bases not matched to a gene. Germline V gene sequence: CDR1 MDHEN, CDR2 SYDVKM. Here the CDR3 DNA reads TGTGCCAGCAGCTGGGGGGACAGCGCTAACTATGGCTACACCTTC. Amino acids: CASSWGDSANYGYTF.

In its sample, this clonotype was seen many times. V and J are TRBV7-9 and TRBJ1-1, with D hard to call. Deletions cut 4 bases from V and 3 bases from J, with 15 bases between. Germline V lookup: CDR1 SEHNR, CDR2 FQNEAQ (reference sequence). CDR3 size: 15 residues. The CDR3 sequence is CASSSRETPYTEAFF. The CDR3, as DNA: TGTGCCAGCAGCTCCCGGGAGACCCCTTACACTGAAGCTTTCTTT.

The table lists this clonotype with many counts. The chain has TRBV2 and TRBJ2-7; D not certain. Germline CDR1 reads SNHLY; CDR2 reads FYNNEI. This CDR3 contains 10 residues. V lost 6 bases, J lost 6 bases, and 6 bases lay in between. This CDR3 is CASRGSEQYF. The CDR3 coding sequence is TGTGCCAGCAGAGGGTCCGAGCAGTACTTC.

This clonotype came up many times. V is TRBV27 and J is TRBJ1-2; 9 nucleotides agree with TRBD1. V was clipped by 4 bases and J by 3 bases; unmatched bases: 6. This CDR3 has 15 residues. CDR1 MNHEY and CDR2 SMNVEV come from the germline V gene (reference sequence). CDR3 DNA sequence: TGTGCCAGCAGTTCGTACAGGGGGCGCGACTATGGCTACACCTTC. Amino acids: CASSSYRGRDYGYTF.

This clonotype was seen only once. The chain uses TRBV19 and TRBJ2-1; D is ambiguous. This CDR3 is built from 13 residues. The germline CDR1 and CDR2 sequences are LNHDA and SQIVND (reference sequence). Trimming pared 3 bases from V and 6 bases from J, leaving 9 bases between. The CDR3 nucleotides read TGTGCCAGTAGTATGGAGCCGGGCAATGAGCAGTTCTTC. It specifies CASSMEPGNEQFF.

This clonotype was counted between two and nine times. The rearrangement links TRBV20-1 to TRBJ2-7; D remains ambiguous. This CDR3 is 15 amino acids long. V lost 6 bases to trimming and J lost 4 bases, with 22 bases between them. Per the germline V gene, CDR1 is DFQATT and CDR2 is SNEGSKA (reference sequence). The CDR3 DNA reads TGCAGTGCCGTTCCCGGGCAGGCGGCATCGTACGAGCAGTACTTC. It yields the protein CSAVPGQAASYEQYF.

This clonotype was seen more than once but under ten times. CDR3 coding DNA: TGTGCCAGCAGCTCCCGGGTCGCCTCTGGAAACACCATATATTTT. Translating it yields CASSSRVASGNTIYF. V is TRBV5-8 and J is TRBJ1-3, with D unresolved. This CDR3 has 15 residues. Trimming took off 3 bases at V and 0 bases at J, with 10 bases between the two ends. The germline V gene encodes CDR1 SGHTS and CDR2 YDEGEE.

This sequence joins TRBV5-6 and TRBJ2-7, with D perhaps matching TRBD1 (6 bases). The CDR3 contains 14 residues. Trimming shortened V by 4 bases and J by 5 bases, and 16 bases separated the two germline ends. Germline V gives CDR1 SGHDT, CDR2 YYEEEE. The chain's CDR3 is CASSQGSGIDEQYF. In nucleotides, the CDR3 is TGTGCCAGCAGCCAGGGGTCAGGGATCGACGAGCAGTACTTC.